Presented here are 21 T cell receptor beta chains from one specimen sequenced in a study of shared clonotypes between healthy human individuals. TCRdb's copy holds only in-frame clones and misses some; the assay was immunoSEQ multiplex PCR. The sample includes around 600,000 clones, almost 97% seen only once; the top ten take 0.055% to 0.07%. The sample consisted of naive CD4+ T cells sorted from blood. Indicated subset: CD45RA+ positively selected. The receptors were gathered from a young woman in good health.

This chain uses TRBV11-2 with TRBJ2-3; D ambiguous. Germline CDR1 reads SGHAT; CDR2 reads FQNNGV. The V end lost 5 bases, the J end lost 2 bases, and 14 bases lay between the germline ends. This CDR3 has 15 residues. DNA for the CDR3: TGTGCCAGCAGCCTGGGATCCGAGTACACAGATACGCAGTATTTT. Residues: CASSLGSEYTDTQYF.

The chain recombines TRBV7-2 with TRBJ2-3; D possibly corresponds to TRBD2 (5 bases). The V end lost 5 bases, the J end lost 3 bases, and 15 bases lay between the germline ends. The CDR3 spans 15 residues. Germline V gene sequence: CDR1 SGHTA, CDR2 FQGNSA. The CDR3 reads CASSQDFARTDTQYF. The CDR3 DNA reads as TGTGCCAGCAGCCAGGACTTTGCTCGGACAGATACGCAGTATTTT.

The chain recombines TRBV18 with TRBJ2-3; possibly TRBD2 for D (5 bases). Trimming shortened V by 3 bases and J by 0 bases, and 13 bases separated the two germline ends. There are 16 residues in the CDR3. CDR1 KGHSH and CDR2 LQKENI come from the germline V gene. The DNA of the CDR3 is TGTGCCAGCTCACCCACCGTTCAGCGGAGCACAGATACGCAGTATTTT. It specifies CASSPTVQRSTDTQYF.

V gene TRBV28 combines with J gene TRBJ2-3, with D perhaps matching TRBD2 (5 bases). CDR1 MDHEN and CDR2 SYDVKM come from the germline V gene. This CDR3 region has 15 residues. The V end was cut by 1 base, the J end by 4 bases, with 12 bases between. The CDR3 region is CASSLSTRLADTQYF. The DNA for the CDR3 is TGTGCCAGCAGTTTATCCACTAGGTTAGCAGATACGCAGTATTTT.

The chain is built from TRBV15 and TRBJ2-7; D gene unclear. V gave up 8 bases and J gave up 4 bases, with 15 bases separating them. This CDR3 is 13 amino acids long. CDR1 is LNHNV and CDR2 is YYDKDF in the germline V gene (reference sequence). The CDR3 loop reads CATSSIGPYEQYF. The CDR3 DNA is TGTGCCACCTCATCAATTGGGCCATACGAGCAGTACTTC. The full variable domain, completed using reference TRBV15 and TRBJ2-7, is DAMVIQNPRYQVTQFGKPVTLSCSQTLNHNVMYWYQQKSSQAPKLLFHYYDKDFNNEADTPDNFQSRRPNTSFCFLDIRSPGLGDTAMYLCATSSIGPYEQYFGPGTRLTVT.

V is TRBV5-4 and J is TRBJ2-7; D unclear. V was clipped by 4 bases and J by 2 bases, with 13 bases between them. CDR1 is SGHNT and CDR2 is YYREEE in the germline V gene (reference sequence). The CDR3 runs 14 residues. CDR3 in DNA: TGTGCCAGCAGCGTGGCTGGGGTGGCCTACGAGCAGTACTTC. It specifies CASSVAGVAYEQYF.

The chain recombines TRBV6-6 with TRBJ2-3; 9 nucleotides align to TRBD2. Trimming removed 10 bases from V and 4 bases from J; junction bases left unmatched: 9. CDR1 and CDR2 (germline): MNHNY, SVGAGI (reference sequence). The CDR3 consists of 14 residues. The CDR3 here is CATWVREGSDTQYF. CDR3 coding DNA: TGTGCCACCTGGGTGCGGGAGGGATCAGATACGCAGTATTTT.

A note on this clone: Other DNA sequences in this sample translate to the same CDR3. V gene TRBV28 combines with J gene TRBJ2-1, with D hard to call. The CDR3 covers 12 residues. V was shortened by 3 bases and J by 4 bases, with 4 bases between the two germline ends. Per the germline V gene, CDR1 is MDHEN and CDR2 is SYDVKM. CDR3 DNA sequence: TGTGCCAGCAGTTTGGGTTACAATGAGCAGTTCTTC. Translation: CASSLGYNEQFF.

Comments on this clone: Other DNA sequences within the sample encode an identical CDR3. The chain employs TRBV5-1 and TRBJ2-2; D gene ambiguous. From germline, CDR1 is SGHRS and CDR2 YFSETQ. Trimming cost V 1 base and J 0 bases, with 7 bases left between them. The CDR3 spans 15 residues. The CDR3 DNA follows: TGCGCCAGCAGCTTGCCGGGTACGAACACCGGGGAGCTGTTTTTT. Translated: CASSLPGTNTGELFF.

The rearrangement joins TRBV5-4 to TRBJ2-7; TRBD1 aligns across 12 bases. The ends lost 4 bases at V and 5 bases at J; junction bases unmatched: 7. The CDR3 is 15 residues long. Per the germline V gene, CDR1 is SGHNT and CDR2 is YYREEE (reference sequence). CDR3 sequence (DNA): TGTGCCAGCAGCAGGAACTGGGACAGGGGGCACGAGCAGTACTTC. Amino acids: CASSRNWDRGHEQYF.

V and J are TRBV5-8 and TRBJ2-7; TRBD1 agrees at 8 bases. V dropped 3 bases and J dropped 5; count of bases not matched to a gene: 1. The CDR3 length is 12 residues. Looked up from germline, CDR1 is SGHTS and CDR2 is YDEGEE. This CDR3 reads CASSWTGNEQYF. The CDR3 region has the DNA TGTGCCAGCAGCTGGACAGGGAACGAGCAGTACTTC.

This chain uses TRBV15 with TRBJ2-3; 7 bases line up with TRBD2. Germline lookup yields CDR1 LNHNV and CDR2 YYDKDF (reference sequence). The trim removed 0 bases at V and 4 bases at J, leaving 13 bases unmatched. CDR3 size: 18 residues. The DNA of the CDR3 is TGTGCCACCAGCAGAGATGGTCTTGCGGGAGATCTCCCAGATACGCAGTATTTT. Its protein is CATSRDGLAGDLPDTQYF.

This chain links TRBV7-8 with TRBJ1-5, with 7 bases identical to TRBD1. CDR3 length: 14 residues. Trimming at V came to 5 bases and at J to 3 bases, leaving 4 bases not matched to a gene. Looked up from germline, CDR1 is SGHVS and CDR2 is FQNEAQ. The CDR3 region has the DNA TGTGCCAGCAGCGGGGGACAGAACAATCAGCCCCAGCATTTT. This encodes CASSGGQNNQPQHF.

The chain employs TRBV9 and TRBJ2-3; D is unclear. Germline assignment: CDR1 SGDLS and CDR2 YYNGEE. The CDR3 runs to 16 residues. The ends were cut back, 0 bases at V and 0 bases at J, with 11 bases in the middle. CDR3 sequence reads: CASSVATLSSTDTQYF. CDR3 nucleotides: TGTGCCAGCAGCGTAGCTACGTTATCTAGCACAGATACGCAGTATTTT.

The J gene is TRBJ2-5, the V gene TRBV7-9; possibly TRBD1 for D (5 bases). The ends were cut back, 11 bases at V and 5 bases at J, with 18 bases in the middle. CDR3 length equals 13 residues. Germline V gives CDR1 SEHNR, CDR2 FQNEAQ (reference sequence). The CDR3 region is CAGQVQGSETQYF. The CDR3 DNA reads TGTGCCGGCCAGGTCCAGGGTTCGGAGACCCAGTACTTC.

CDR3 bases: TGTGCCAGCAGCCGATCTGCTGGCGGTACTGGCTACGAGCAGTACTTC. Its protein product is CASSRSAGGTGYEQYF. This rearrangement joins TRBV5-4 to TRBJ2-7; D is uncertain. The CDR3 runs to 16 residues. Germline V gives CDR1 SGHNT, CDR2 YYREEE (reference sequence). V dropped 4 bases and J dropped 3 bases, with 20 bases sitting between them.

The chain joins TRBV25-1 to TRBJ2-1; perhaps TRBD1 as D (6 bases). The length of the CDR3 is 14 residues. The germline CDR1 and CDR2 sequences are MGHDK and SYGVNS. The V end lost 8 bases, the J end lost 4 bases, and 15 bases lay between the germline ends. CDR3 in amino acids: CASLRQDPYNEQFF. The CDR3 DNA sequence: TGTGCCAGCTTAAGACAGGACCCTTACAATGAGCAGTTCTTC.

V and J are TRBV7-9 and TRBJ2-3, with 12 bases aligning to TRBD2. Germline V gene lookup returns CDR1 SEHNR and CDR2 FQNEAQ (reference sequence). The CDR3 has 17 residues. V dropped 6 bases and J dropped 4; count of bases not matched to a gene: 11. This chain's CDR3 is CASRNSGTSGPSDTQYF. The CDR3 DNA reads TGTGCCAGCAGAAACAGCGGGACTAGCGGGCCCTCAGATACGCAGTATTTT.

V usage is TRBV6-4 and J usage is TRBJ2-1; 11 nucleotides align to TRBD1. The length of the CDR3 is 12 residues. Germline V gives CDR1 MRHNA, CDR2 SNTAGT. Losses at the gene ends were 8 bases for V and 6 bases for J; bases not matched to a gene: 0. CDR3 residues: CASGTGGNEQFF. DNA of the CDR3: TGTGCCAGCGGGACAGGGGGCAATGAGCAGTTCTTC.

This clone was picked up one time. The chain joins TRBV5-1 to TRBJ1-1; 8 nucleotides align to TRBD1. V lost 4 bases and J lost 4; bases outside the gene matches: 3. The CDR3 covers 13 residues. The germline V gene encodes CDR1 SGHRS and CDR2 YFSETQ. CDR3 protein: CASSPTGVTEAFF. The CDR3, as DNA: TGCGCCAGCAGCCCGACAGGGGTCACTGAAGCTTTCTTT. The complete variable domain, with remaining parts taken from reference TRBV5-1 and TRBJ1-1, reads KAGVTQTPRYLIKTRGQQVTLSCSPISGHRSVSWYQQTPGQGLQFLFEYFSETQRNKGNFPGRFSGRQFSNSRSEMNVSTLELGDSALYLCASSPTGVTEAFFGQGTRLTVV.

The chain has TRBV9 and TRBJ2-1; 10 positions agree with TRBD2. The V gene end was trimmed by 0 bases and the J gene end by 5 bases; junction bases not matched to a gene: 8. CDR1 and CDR2 from the germline V gene are SGDLS and YYNGEE. The CDR3 is 17 residues long. The CDR3 reads CASSVAWGTSVNNEQFF. In nucleotides, the CDR3 is TGTGCCAGCAGCGTAGCTTGGGGGACTAGCGTAAACAATGAGCAGTTCTTC.